Below, one T cell receptor beta chain is given with its context. This clonotype has more than one count but fewer than ten. No cognate antigen has been identified for it. It has no much larger one-base neighbor in the sample; base qualities were not kept. Systemically healthy Caucasian individuals from Russia, some 36 in total and aged roughly 6 to 90 years, were included as donors. Each donor gave around 9.5 milliliters of peripheral blood, collected into EDTA-treated Vacutainer tubes. PBMCs were isolated by Ficoll-Paque density-gradient centrifugation, with at least 6 million obtained per sample. Total RNA, at least 6 micrograms per sample, was extracted from PBMCs with Trizol reagent. The percentages of naive CD45RAhigh/CD27high T cells were determined by flow cytometry on a PBMC aliquot from every donor. The source of the sample is a study of blood T cells in healthy people across ages (dated by TCRdb to about 2015). With respect to the entire study: In model experiments, template switching captured roughly one uniquely barcoded TCR beta cDNA molecule for every two T cells. Using deep sequencing normalized with unique cDNA molecular identifiers, the study measured how TCR beta repertoire diversity changes with age. Four age groups were formed from the donors: young (average 16 years), middle-aged (approximately 40), aged (under 70) and long-lived (less than 85). Donors of different ages were randomly distributed across sequencing lanes to avoid experimental bias. For two donors (one aged 18 to 29 and one aged 80 or older), the study analyzed two additional independent replicas of 1 million unique cDNA reads from the same blood draw.

There are 15 amino acids in the CDR3, from cysteine to phenylalanine inclusive. Only the CDR3 DNA is retained, 45 bases long and in frame from the first base. CDR1 and CDR2, per the germline V gene, are SGHTA and FQGNSA. V loses 6 bases of germline sequence and J loses 1 base, and the interval between the two ends is 15 bases. Broader findings and caveats from the paper: Because donor CMV infection status was unknown, age-related changes in expanded clonotypes were potentially confounded. Because profiling used bulk unsorted PBMCs, naive and antigen-experienced compartments could not be compared conclusively. Estimates of total diversity based on one million sequenced T cells were considered lower bounds and underestimates. As age increased, observed TCR beta diversity per million T cells dropped in a roughly linear way, and a significant reduction was already evident by age 40. Compared with the aged group, the long-lived group had more naive CD4+ T cells, fewer expanded clones and increased TCR diversity, a pattern suggesting age selection. There was a strong correlation between observed TCR beta diversity and the percentage of naive T cells measured by flow cytometry.

The library came from 5' RACE. The sequencing machine was an Illumina HiSeq 2500. A second PCR of 7 to 11 cycles was performed with a sample-barcoded 5' primer and a J-beta primer mix. Each TCR beta cDNA molecule received a unique molecular identifier from a template-switch 5' adaptor carrying 12 random nucleotides. Each sample yielded at least 2.5 million CDR3-containing paired-end reads. First-strand cDNA synthesis was performed from all RNA using the Mint cDNA synthesis kit, with priming by a TRBC-specific oligonucleotide. Following uracil-DNA glycosylase treatment, all cDNA underwent a first 18-cycle PCR with the universal primers M1SS and BC2_uni_R. Regarding the original processing steps: Each sample was normalized by randomly selecting 1 million high-quality reads, each carrying a distinct molecular identifier. Reads with shared molecular identifiers were discarded instead of being binned into consensus sequences. MiTCR, with a Q25 quality threshold and the strictest error-elimination algorithm, was used for CDR3 identification, clonotype clustering and error correction. A nonparametric unseen species model using Euler transformation provided a lower-bound estimate of total TCR beta diversity. The raw public data were reprocessed by TCRdb itself: fastp quality trimming at Q25, MiXCR clonotype calling, in-frame beta chains only. Every CDR3 protein is listed once, alongside the most common genes and DNA of its rows. TCRdb's processing, not the authors' own work, is the source of the V and J calls. This sample is represented by some 1.1 million distinct CDR3 sequences; 35% to 40% of them were singletons. Of the sample, about 12% falls within the top ten clones.

The sequence came from a young man in good health. The chain is assembled from TRBV7-2 and TRBJ1-1, with the D gene call left open. Specimen: blood. The nucleotide sequence reads as follows: TGTGCCAGCAGACCGGTCCGGGCCGGGAACACTGAAGCTTTCTTT. This is translated as CASRPVRAGNTEAFF.